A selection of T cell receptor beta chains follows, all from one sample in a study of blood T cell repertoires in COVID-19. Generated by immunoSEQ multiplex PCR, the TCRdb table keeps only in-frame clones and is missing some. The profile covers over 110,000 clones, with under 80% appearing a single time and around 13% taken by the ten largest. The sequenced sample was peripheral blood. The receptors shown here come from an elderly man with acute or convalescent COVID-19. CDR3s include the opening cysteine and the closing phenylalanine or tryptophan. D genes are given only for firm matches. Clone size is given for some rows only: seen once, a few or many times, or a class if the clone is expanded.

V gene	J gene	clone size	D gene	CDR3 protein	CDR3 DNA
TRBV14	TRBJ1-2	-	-	CASSRLGRSGYTF	TGTGCCAGCAGTCGGTTAGGGAGAAGTGGCTACACCTTC
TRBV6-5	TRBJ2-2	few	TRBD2	CASSYSGGAGTGELFF	TGTGCCAGCAGTTATAGCGGGGGGGCCGGCACCGGGGAGCTGTTTTTT
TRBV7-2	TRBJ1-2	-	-	CASSKGDTNYGYTF	TGTGCCAGCAGCAAGGGGGACACCAACTATGGCTACACCTTC
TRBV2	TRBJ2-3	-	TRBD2	CASSELAGIQDTQYF	TGTGCCAGCAGTGAACTAGCGGGGATCCAGGATACGCAGTATTTT
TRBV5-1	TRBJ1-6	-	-	CASTSSTGNSPLHF	TGCGCCAGCACTTCCTCTACAGGAAATTCACCCCTCCACTTT
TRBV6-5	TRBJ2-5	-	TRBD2	CASTESGAGETQYF	TGTGCCAGCACCGAAAGCGGGGCGGGGGAGACCCAGTACTTC
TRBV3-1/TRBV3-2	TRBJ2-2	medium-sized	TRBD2	CASSQSGGSTGELFF	TGTGCCAGCAGCCAAAGCGGGGGGTCCACCGGGGAGCTGTTTTTT
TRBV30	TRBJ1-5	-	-	CAWSDRLQPQHF	TGTGCCTGGAGCGACAGGCTACAGCCCCAGCATTTT
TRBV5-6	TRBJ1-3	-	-	CASSLGMRWGNTIYF	TGTGCCAGCAGCTTGGGAATGAGGTGGGGAAACACCATATATTTT
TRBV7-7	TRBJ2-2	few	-	CASSSTNGGNTGELFF	TGTGCTAGCAGCTCTACTAACGGGGGAAACACCGGGGAGCTGTTTTTT
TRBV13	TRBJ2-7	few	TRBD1	CASSFSIGQGSYEQYF	TGTGCCAGCAGCTTTTCTATCGGACAGGGCTCATACGAGCAGTACTTC
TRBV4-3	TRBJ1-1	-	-	CASGTGRDAFF	TGCGCCAGTGGAACAGGGAGGGATGCTTTCTTT
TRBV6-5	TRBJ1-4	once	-	CASSRGGFNEKLFF	TGTGCCAGCAGTCGCGGTGGATTTAATGAAAAACTGTTTTTT
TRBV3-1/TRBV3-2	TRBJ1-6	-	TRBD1	CASSQGRGQNSPLHF	TGTGCCAGCAGCCAAGGCAGGGGGCAGAATTCACCCCTCCACTTT
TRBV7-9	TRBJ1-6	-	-	CASSLNPGSYNSPLHF	TGTGCCAGCAGCTTAAATCCGGGGTCCTATAATTCACCCCTCCACTTT
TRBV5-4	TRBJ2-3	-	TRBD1	CASSSRDRGGTDTQYF	TGTGCCAGCAGCTCCCGGGACAGGGGGGGCACAGATACGCAGTATTTT
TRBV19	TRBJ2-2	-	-	CASTGRGMGNTGELFF	TGTGCCAGTACGGGCCGCGGGATGGGCAACACCGGGGAGCTGTTTTTT
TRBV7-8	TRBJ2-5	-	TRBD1	CASSLGPGQGQETQYF	TGTGCCAGCAGCTTAGGGCCGGGACAGGGACAAGAGACCCAGTACTTC
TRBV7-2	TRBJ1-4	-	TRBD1	CASRGGQINEKLFF	TGTGCCAGCAGAGGGGGACAGATTAATGAAAAACTGTTTTTT
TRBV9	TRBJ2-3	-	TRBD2	CASTLGGGPTDTQYF	TGTGCCAGCACCTTGGGGGGGGGACCCACAGATACGCAGTATTTT
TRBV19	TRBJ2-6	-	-	CASVSTSAGSGANVLTF	TGTGCCAGCGTTAGCACATCGGCGGGCTCTGGGGCCAACGTCCTGACTTTC
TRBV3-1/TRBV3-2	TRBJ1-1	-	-	CASSPYGQWATEAFF	TGTGCCAGCAGCCCATACGGACAGTGGGCCACTGAAGCTTTCTTT
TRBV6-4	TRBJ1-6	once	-	CASSDPLRETKHNSPLHF	TGTGCCAGCAGTGACCCCTTACGCGAGACAAAACATAATTCACCCCTCCACTTT
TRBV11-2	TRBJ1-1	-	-	CASSPENGEAFF	TGTGCCAGCAGCCCTGAGAACGGGGAAGCTTTCTTT
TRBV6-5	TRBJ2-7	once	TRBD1	CASMIGTGTYEQYF	TGTGCCAGCATGATAGGGACAGGCACCTACGAGCAGTACTTC
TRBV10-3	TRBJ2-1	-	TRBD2	CAISESAGGLYNEQFF	TGTGCCATCAGTGAGTCAGCGGGGGGTCTTTACAATGAGCAGTTCTTC
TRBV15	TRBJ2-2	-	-	CATGSQGNTGELFF	TGTGCCACCGGGTCACAGGGGAACACCGGGGAGCTGTTTTTT
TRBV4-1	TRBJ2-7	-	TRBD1	CASSANVGQAYEQYF	TGCGCCAGCAGCGCCAACGTGGGACAGGCCTACGAGCAGTACTTC
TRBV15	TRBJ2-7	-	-	CATRGQAYEQYF	TGTGCCACCAGAGGACAAGCCTACGAGCAGTACTTC
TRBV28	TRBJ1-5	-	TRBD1	CASSSEGAKQPQHF	TGTGCCAGCAGTTCCGAGGGGGCCAAACAGCCCCAGCATTTT
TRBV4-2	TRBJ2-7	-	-	CASSQDLRDGVLYEQYF	TGTGCCAGCAGCCAAGATTTGCGGGACGGTGTCCTTTACGAGCAGTACTTC
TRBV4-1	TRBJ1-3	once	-	CASSQGSSGNTIYF	TGCGCCAGCAGCCAAGGTAGCTCTGGAAACACCATATATTTT
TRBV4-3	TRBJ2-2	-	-	CASSQEGGARELFF	TGCGCCAGCAGCCAAGAGGGGGGAGCCCGGGAGCTGTTTTTT
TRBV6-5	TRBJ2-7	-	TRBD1	CASRGQGSYEQYF	TGTGCCAGCAGGGGACAGGGAAGTTACGAGCAGTACTTC
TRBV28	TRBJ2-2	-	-	CASRRHVNTGELFF	TGTGCCAGCAGAAGACACGTCAACACCGGGGAGCTGTTTTTT
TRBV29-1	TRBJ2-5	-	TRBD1	CSVDRTGIQETQYF	TGCAGCGTTGACCGGACAGGGATACAAGAGACCCAGTACTTC
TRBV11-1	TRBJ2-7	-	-	CASSSSTAYYEQYF	TGTGCCAGCAGCTCTTCGACAGCTTACTACGAGCAGTACTTC
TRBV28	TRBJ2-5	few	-	CASLGGVEQETQYF	TGTGCCAGCTTGGGCGGGGTGGAACAAGAGACCCAGTACTTC
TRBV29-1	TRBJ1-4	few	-	CSVRTVATNEKLFF	TGCAGCGTTCGAACAGTCGCAACTAATGAAAAACTGTTTTTT
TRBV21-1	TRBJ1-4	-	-	CASSDLDRGVRREKLFF	TGTGCCAGCAGCGATTTGGACAGGGGAGTCCGACGGGAAAAACTGTTTTTT
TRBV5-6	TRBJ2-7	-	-	CASSLGTALGGYEQYF	TGTGCCAGCAGCTTGGGGACAGCCCTAGGGGGCTACGAGCAGTACTTC
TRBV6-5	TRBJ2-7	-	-	CASSREWVDYEQYF	TGTGCCAGCAGTAGGGAGTGGGTCGACTACGAGCAGTACTTC
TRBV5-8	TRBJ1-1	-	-	CASSGRTENTEAFF	TGTGCCAGCAGCGGCCGGACAGAAAACACTGAAGCTTTCTTT
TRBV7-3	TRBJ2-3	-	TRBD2	CASSRLAGGADTQYF	TGTGCCAGCAGCCGACTAGCGGGGGGGGCGGATACGCAGTATTTT
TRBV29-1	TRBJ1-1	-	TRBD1	CSVTGLLGTEAFF	TGCAGCGTGACAGGGCTTCTCGGCACTGAAGCTTTCTTT
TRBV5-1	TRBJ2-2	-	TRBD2	CASSLVSGGPNTGELFF	TGCGCCAGCAGCTTGGTTAGCGGGGGCCCGAACACCGGGGAGCTGTTTTTT
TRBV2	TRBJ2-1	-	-	CASSEFRDKNEQFF	TGTGCCAGCAGTGAATTTCGGGACAAAAATGAGCAGTTCTTC
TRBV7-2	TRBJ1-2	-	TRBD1	CASTGLKTGDSYGYTF	TGTGCCAGCACCGGACTGAAAACAGGGGATAGCTATGGCTACACCTTC
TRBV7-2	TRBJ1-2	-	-	CASSLLVTGSNYGYTF	TGTGCCAGCAGCTTATTAGTTACAGGGAGTAACTATGGCTACACCTTC
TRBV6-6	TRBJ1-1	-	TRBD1	CASSRGQGGIVGTEAFF	TGTGCCAGCAGTCGCGGACAGGGCGGCATTGTCGGCACTGAAGCTTTCTTT
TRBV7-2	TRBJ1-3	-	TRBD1	CASSAGQTYSGNTIYF	TGTGCCAGCAGCGCGGGACAGACCTACTCTGGAAACACCATATATTTT
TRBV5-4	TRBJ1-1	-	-	CASSLVSFQGRVTEAFF	TGTGCCAGCAGCTTGGTATCCTTTCAGGGGAGAGTTACTGAAGCTTTCTTT
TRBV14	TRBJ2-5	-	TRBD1	CASSQHHGQGRVKTQYF	TGTGCCAGCAGCCAACATCATGGACAGGGAAGGGTGAAGACCCAGTACTTC
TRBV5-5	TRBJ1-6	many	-	CASSLDFRRNSPLHF	TGTGCCAGCAGCTTGGATTTTAGGAGGAATTCACCCCTCCACTTT